The T cell receptor (beta chain) under discussion was sequenced for a study of blood T cells in healthy people across ages. Broader study findings: Per million T cells, TCR beta diversity dropped about linearly as age rose.

CDR1 is KGHSH, CDR2 LQKENI, per germline. The CDR3 runs to 14 residues. V shed 2 bases and J shed 5 bases, with 12 bases lying between them. With a J-beta primer mix and a sample-barcoded 5' primer, a second PCR ran about 7 to 12 cycles. Every sample gave at least 2.5 million paired-end reads containing CDR3. MiXCR, applied by TCRdb to the 5' RACE reads, yields one record per CDR3 protein. Found here are about 760,000 distinct CDR3 sequences, approximately 25% of them singletons; the top ten hold 9.4%. On this clonotype itself: Its antigen is undetermined.

These data are also associated with another study on T cells of mothers and their children. This second study says: Pairs that are related and pairs that are unrelated have TCR recombination output shaped similarly by thymic selection. Mother-child pairs who were related displayed a slightly higher overlap than unrelated pairs, a difference that was non-significant.

The TCR sequence derives from a boy younger than 18 in good health. The sample comprised blood. The chain employs TRBV18 and TRBJ2-5; D gene ambiguous. As DNA, the CDR3 is TGTGCCAGCTCACCAGAGGCCCGCCTGGAGACCCAGTACTTC. It encodes CASSPEARLETQYF.